The rows below give T cell receptor beta chains drawn from one sample of a study of CD8 T cells in ankylosing spondylitis. TCRdb re-called the 5' RACE reads through MiXCR, storing one row per CDR3 protein. Of 150,000 to 250,000 distinct CDR3 sequences listed, about 13% are singletons. Specimen: blood, either unsorted or a sorted T cell fraction (not recorded which). These receptors came from a male donor with ankylosing spondylitis or in good health (not recorded which). Both conserved end residues are part of each CDR3. D genes are given only for firm matches. Expanded clones get a size class; other rows say once, few or many, or leave the size out.

CDR3nt	CDR3aa	j_gene	abundance	v_gene	d_gene
TGTGCCAGCAGTTTAATGAGGGATGGTGGGGCCGAGCAGTACTTC	CASSLMRDGGAEQYF	TRBJ2-7	.	TRBV27	.
TGCGCCAGCAGCCTCGCCGAAAGCCTCTCCTACGAGCAGTACTTC	CASSLAESLSYEQYF	TRBJ2-7	few	TRBV5-1	.
TGCGCCAGCAGCCATGAAACAGCGGGGACTGAAGCTTTCTTT	CASSHETAGTEAFF	TRBJ1-1	.	TRBV4-1	.
TGCGCCAGCAGTGCTAAAGATCGAGCGGGAGGGCCAGGGTCCTACAATGAGCAGTTCTTC	CASSAKDRAGGPGSYNEQFF	TRBJ2-1	.	TRBV5-1	TRBD2
TGTGCCAGCAGGATGGGGAGAGGGCAGGATGGCTACACCTTC	CASRMGRGQDGYTF	TRBJ1-2	few	TRBV7-9	.
TGCGCCAGCAGGGTAGCGGGGGGCAATGAGCAGTTCTTC	CASRVAGGNEQFF	TRBJ2-1	few	TRBV5-1	TRBD2
TGTGCCCCCTTCAAGGCGGACAGACCTCAAGAGACCCAGTACTTC	CAPFKADRPQETQYF	TRBJ2-5	.	TRBV21-1	.
TGTGCCAGCAGCTCCAGGACTAGCGGGAGGAAAGAGCAGTTCTTC	CASSSRTSGRKEQFF	TRBJ2-1	.	TRBV7-2	TRBD2
TGTGCCAGCAGCTTAGCGCCTGAAGCTTTCTTT	CASSLAPEAFF	TRBJ1-1	.	TRBV7-9	.
TGTGCCAGCCCTAAAGAGGGGCGGAACACCGGGGAGCTGTTTTTT	CASPKEGRNTGELFF	TRBJ2-2	many	TRBV7-2	.
TGTGCCAGCAGCCCGGACACGTTTGGGGTCGGAGGCGGGCAGTACTTC	CASSPDTFGVGGGQYF	TRBJ2-5	few	TRBV6-1	.
TGCGCCAGCAAACTCCAAGAGACCCAGTACTTC	CASKLQETQYF	TRBJ2-5	many	TRBV5-1	.
TGCGCCAGCAGCTTGGCCGAGACAGGGTGGGCGGATACGCAGTATTTT	CASSLAETGWADTQYF	TRBJ2-3	few	TRBV5-1	TRBD1
TGCGCCAGCAGCCCCAGGACAGTTAATCAGCCCCAGCATTTT	CASSPRTVNQPQHF	TRBJ1-5	many	TRBV4-1	.
TGTGCCAGCAGTTGGTCCGGGAACACCGGGGAGCTGTTTTTT	CASSWSGNTGELFF	TRBJ2-2	.	TRBV6-2/TRBV6-3	.